This TCR beta chain stems from a study of blood T cell repertoires in COVID-19. About the study: Italy, Spain and the United States were the sources of the convalescent and acute COVID-19 samples. PBMCs, B-cell-depleted T cells, or T cells provided the cDNA or gDNA that made up the material.

This study enrolled people aged about 18 to 90 from under 25 US geographic areas. CDR3 length equals 14 residues. V lost 2 bases to trimming and J lost 1 base; unmatched junction nucleotides: 2. The germline CDR1 and CDR2 sequences are MNHEY and SVGAGI. In its sample, this clone was seen a few times. Clones were read by immunoSEQ multiplex PCR, and TCRdb kept only the in-frame ones, dropping some. The table lists roughly 250,000 clones, approximately 84% of them singletons. This sequence originates from a woman aged 40 to 55 with acute COVID-19. Sequencing was carried out using PBMCs or T cells enriched from blood (not recorded which). V and J are TRBV6-5 and TRBJ2-7, with 7 bases that match TRBD2. Here the CDR3 reads CASSYTSESYEQYF. As DNA, the CDR3 is TGTGCCAGCAGTTACACTAGCGAATCCTACGAGCAGTACTTC.